This TCR beta chain was identified during a study of blood T cell repertoires in COVID-19. Study-level information: Sample material is recorded as cDNA or gDNA derived from T cells, B-cell-depleted T cells, or PBMCs.

This CDR3 is built from 19 residues. CDR1 and CDR2 (germline): GTSNPN, SVGIG (reference sequence). Trimming cost V 4 bases and J 0 bases; bases outside gene matches: 9. Per the study methods: Reference gene primer amplification in the assay estimated nucleated cell counts. TCRdb keeps only in-frame clones here, not all; method: immunoSEQ multiplex PCR. Clone size and V and J calls were adopted from that table, with D and trimming inferred from the DNA. Counted here are 150,000 to 200,000 clones, about 89% occurring once; the ten biggest clones make up around 3.5%. Sequencing was carried out using peripheral blood. This clonotype was obtained from a man between 65 and 79 years old with acute or convalescent COVID-19. This chain joins TRBV30 and TRBJ2-2; 15 bases fit TRBD2. The CDR3 loop is CAWNGLAGGQLSNTGELFF. As DNA, the CDR3 is TGTGCCTGGAACGGACTAGCGGGGGGGCAGCTATCGAACACCGGGGAGCTGTTTTTT.